This T cell receptor beta chain originates from a study of blood T cell repertoires in COVID-19. In the source study's methods: For nucleated cells, counts were estimated from reference gene primer amplification. TCRdb's copy holds only in-frame clones and misses some; the assay was immunoSEQ multiplex PCR. V and J calls and clone size are those listed in that table; D and trimming were worked out from the DNA. Altogether about 270,000 clones are present, roughly 88% being singletons, with the ten largest covering 11%. The length of the CDR3 is 11 residues. Germline V CDR1 and CDR2: SGHTA, FQGNSA. Trimming left V 0 bases short and J 7 bases short, with 4 bases between.

The rearrangement joins TRBV7-2 to TRBJ2-7; D call uncertain. The sample taken for sequencing was peripheral blood. This receptor was identified in a woman between 65 and 79 years old with acute or convalescent COVID-19. The CDR3 sequence is CASSLALEQYF. DNA for the CDR3: TGTGCCAGCAGCTTAGCGCTAGAGCAGTACTTC.